Below are 11 T cell receptor beta chains sequenced from a single sample in a study of CD8+ T cells in alopecia areata. cDNA reverse transcribed from extracted RNA served as the sequencing template. The table came from immunoSEQ multiplex PCR; TCRdb's copy has only in-frame clones and leaves some out. This table holds over 150,000 clones, around three fifths found once. The sequenced material came from CD8+ T cells sorted from blood. Receptors were obtained from a human donor in good health.

The gene calls are TRBV10-3 and TRBJ1-6; TRBD1 might be the D (5 bases). The CDR3 runs 15 residues. Germline V gene sequence: CDR1 ENHRY, CDR2 SYGVKD. V lost 6 bases and J 7 bases, leaving 16 bases between the germline ends. Written as DNA, the CDR3 is TGTGCCATCAGCCCCGGGTTGGGGGACAATTCACCCCTCCACTTT. It codes for CAISPGLGDNSPLHF.

The rearrangement uses TRBV6-5 and TRBJ1-2; 10 bases align to TRBD1. Germline CDR1 reads MNHEY; CDR2 reads SVGAGI. V lost 7 bases to trimming and J lost 4 bases; unmatched junction nucleotides: 9. The length of the CDR3 is 15 residues. The CDR3 spells CASKTGTGDFYGYTF. DNA for the CDR3: TGTGCCAGCAAAACCGGGACAGGGGATTTCTATGGCTACACCTTC.

This clone has a single count. The rearrangement uses TRBV5-1 and TRBJ2-3; the D gene is possibly TRBD2 (6 bases). The CDR3 is 16 amino acids. The ends were cut back, 0 bases at V and 2 bases at J, with 13 bases in the middle. CDR1 is SGHRS, CDR2 YFSETQ, per germline. The CDR3 reads CASSLGGTPSTDTQYF. CDR3 nucleotide sequence: TGCGCCAGCAGCTTGGGCGGGACTCCGTCCACAGATACGCAGTATTTT.

A few counts support this clone. The J gene is TRBJ2-1, the V gene TRBV29-1; a weak D match, TRBD2 (5 bases). This CDR3 is built from 15 residues. V dropped 3 bases and J dropped 4 bases, with 16 bases sitting between them. Germline values: CDR1 SQVTM, CDR2 ANQGSEA. This CDR3 reads CSVDPGYMGYNEQFF. CDR3 sequence (DNA): TGCAGCGTTGATCCGGGATACATGGGATACAATGAGCAGTTCTTC.

This clone was seen a handful of times. This chain connects TRBV7-9 to TRBJ2-5; TRBD2 agrees at 10 bases. The CDR3 runs to 15 residues. V gave up 3 bases and J gave up 2 bases; unmatched junction bases: 3. CDR1 is SEHNR, CDR2 FQNEAQ, per germline (reference sequence). DNA for the CDR3: TGTGCCAGCAGCTTTCCGGGACTAGCGCAAGAGACCCAGTACTTC. Its translation: CASSFPGLAQETQYF.

This clone came up a few times. J is TRBJ2-1 and V is TRBV4-2, with 10 bases fitting TRBD1. With V trimmed by 5 bases and J by 6 bases, 4 bases remained unmatched. The germline gives CDR1 LGHNA, CDR2 YNFKEQ. CDR3 length: 14 amino acids. The CDR3 sequence: CASSFGQGGNEQFF. For the CDR3, the DNA is TGTGCCAGCAGCTTCGGACAGGGGGGCAATGAGCAGTTCTTC.

This clone was seen a handful of times. This sequence joins TRBV4-1 and TRBJ2-1, with 11 bases lining up with TRBD2. Per the germline V gene, CDR1 is MGHRA and CDR2 is YSYEKL. CDR3 length: 17 amino acids. The trim removed 4 bases at V and 4 bases at J, leaving 9 bases unmatched. The CDR3 region has the DNA TGCGCCAGCAGCCTGCCTAGCGGGGGGCGAATTTACAATGAGCAGTTCTTC. Amino acid sequence: CASSLPSGGRIYNEQFF.

This clone was recorded once. This CDR3 reads CASSLAGGTDTQYF. The CDR3 DNA reads TGCGCCAGCAGCTTGGCCGGAGGCACAGATACGCAGTATTTT. V is TRBV5-1 and J is TRBJ2-3; D not resolved. Germline loops: CDR1 SGHRS, CDR2 YFSETQ. The CDR3 extends over 14 amino acids. Trimming left V 0 bases short and J 1 base short, with 6 bases between. Full variable domain (rest looked up from reference TRBV5-1 and TRBJ2-3): KAGVTQTPRYLIKTRGQQVTLSCSPISGHRSVSWYQQTPGQGLQFLFEYFSETQRNKGNFPGRFSGRQFSNSRSEMNVSTLELGDSALYLCASSLAGGTDTQYFGPGTRLTVL.

Written as DNA, the CDR3 is TGCAGCGTTGAAACAGGGTACGAGCAGTACTTC. Translating it yields CSVETGYEQYF. The V gene is TRBV29-1, the J gene TRBJ2-7; the D gene is possibly TRBD1 (6 bases). CDR3 length: 11 amino acids. Trimming removed 2 bases at V and 4 bases at J, with 6 bases between. Germline CDR1 SQVTM, CDR2 ANQGSEA.

CDR3 in DNA: TGTGCCAGCAGTGATGGTCAGGGAGGTAGCGCAGATACGCAGTATTTT. This codes for CASSDGQGGSADTQYF. This chain connects TRBV6-1 to TRBJ2-3, with D perhaps matching TRBD2 (6 bases). Germline CDR1 and CDR2: MNHNS and SASEGT. CDR3 length: 16 amino acids. Trimming removed 3 bases from V and 4 bases from J, with 17 bases in between.

CDR3 sequence: CASSQESKGAFF. The CDR3 DNA sequence: TGCGCCAGCAGCCAAGAGAGTAAAGGAGCTTTCTTT. The chain carries TRBV4-1 and TRBJ1-1; D not resolved. Per germline, CDR1 MGHRA and CDR2 YSYEKL. This CDR3 comprises 12 residues. Trimming shortened V by 0 bases and J by 10 bases, and 9 bases separated the two germline ends.